Listed below are T cell receptor beta chains from one sample, sequenced in a study of shared clonotypes between healthy human individuals. Assay: immunoSEQ multiplex PCR; the TCRdb copy retains only in-frame clones and omits some. The sample yields roughly 850,000 clones, around 96% seen once. The sequenced sample was naive CD8+ T cells sorted from blood. The origin of the receptors is a man younger than 40 in good health. CDR3s leave out the opening cysteine and the closing phenylalanine or tryptophan.

>TRBJ1-3|TRBV6-5
ASSYSSSWRHTIY
>TRBJ2-1|TRBV29-1
SVEGWLAGVGNEQF
>TRBJ2-1|TRBV5-1
ASLPRLAGNSYNEQF
>TRBJ2-7|TRBV9
ARTGTGDTEQY
>TRBJ1-5|TRBV7-9
ASSPGYSNQPQH
>TRBJ1-2|TRBV20-1
SADNRVGYT
>TRBJ1-3|TRBV9
ASSTGSSGNTIY
>TRBJ2-3|TRBV27
ASIGDTQY
>TRBJ2-6|TRBV7-9
ASSPKIWTGGSGANVLT
>TRBJ2-1|TRBV9
ASSVATSSGWGNEQF
>TRBJ2-7|TRBV5-6
ASSWGTGSEQY
>TRBJ2-1|TRBV27
ASKIRGSSYNEQF
>TRBJ2-1|TRBV7-2
ASSLGAEQF
>TRBJ2-1|TRBV29-1
SDSMHSYNEQF
>TRBJ2-1|TRBV9
ASSVSTSGSNEQF
>TRBJ2-5|TRBV29-1
SVARGEETQY
>TRBJ2-7|TRBV6-1
ASTEGQGAAYEQY
>TRBJ2-7|TRBV25-1
ASSETSGSYEQY
>TRBJ2-7|TRBV7-6
ASSNHLEDFYEQY
>TRBJ2-1|TRBV2
ASRPRYNEQF
>TRBJ2-3|TRBV7-9
ASSPQVPFTDTQY
>TRBJ2-1|TRBV27
ASVPKGGPYNEQF
>TRBJ2-3|TRBV7-9
ASSLIERLTDTQY
>TRBJ2-2|TRBV7-2
ASSFSLSSTGELF
>TRBJ2-7|TRBV27
ASSDSLGFHEQY
>TRBJ2-5|TRBV7-8
ASSSRVFQETQY
>TRBJ1-5|TRBV7-9
ASSLASSNQPQH
>TRBJ2-1|TRBV10-3
AISEPGQQF
>TRBJ2-7|TRBV5-4
AMQGGGGEQY
>TRBJ1-4|TRBV7-9
ASSHRDTSTNEKLF
>TRBJ2-1|TRBV29-1
SVEEASSGRVYNEQF
>TRBJ2-3|TRBV29-1
SVASDRSSGDTQY
>TRBJ2-3|TRBV7-8
ASSHGAGFGDTQY
>TRBJ2-1|TRBV27
ASSPTWGLAGGVYNEQF
>TRBJ1-3|TRBV18
ASSPPYDRQSSGNTIY
>TRBJ2-7|TRBV9
ASSVEGRETYEQY
>TRBJ2-3|TRBV11-2
ASSPLDGDTQY
>TRBJ2-1|TRBV7-6
ASSLVGLAAGDEQF
>TRBJ2-7|TRBV5-4
ASSLPGRVGEQY
>TRBJ2-1|TRBV6-6
ASSPVHNEQF
>TRBJ2-7|TRBV19
ASSIVDSGTSEQY
>TRBJ2-3|TRBV15
ATSREGTSGTDTQY
>TRBJ2-7|TRBV7-9
ASSLVRHPYEQY
>TRBJ1-5|TRBV28
ASSLSLAADQPQH
>TRBJ2-7|TRBV14
ASSQDRGRNYEQY
>TRBJ2-6|TRBV18
ASSARGLAVLSGANVLT
>TRBJ2-1|TRBV27
ASWGRGEQF
>TRBJ2-7|TRBV7-2
ASSLYAGVGYEQY